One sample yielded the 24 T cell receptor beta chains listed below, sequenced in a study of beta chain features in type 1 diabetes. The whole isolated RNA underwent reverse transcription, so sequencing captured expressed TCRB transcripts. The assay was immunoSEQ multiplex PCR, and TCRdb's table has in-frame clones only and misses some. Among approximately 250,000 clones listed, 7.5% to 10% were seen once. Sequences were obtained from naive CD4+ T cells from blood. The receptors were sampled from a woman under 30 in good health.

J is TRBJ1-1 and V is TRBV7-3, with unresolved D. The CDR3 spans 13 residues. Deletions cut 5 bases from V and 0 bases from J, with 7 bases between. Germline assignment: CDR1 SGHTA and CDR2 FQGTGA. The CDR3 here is CASSQSVNTEAFF. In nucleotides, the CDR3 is TGTGCCAGCAGCCAGTCAGTGAACACTGAAGCTTTCTTT.

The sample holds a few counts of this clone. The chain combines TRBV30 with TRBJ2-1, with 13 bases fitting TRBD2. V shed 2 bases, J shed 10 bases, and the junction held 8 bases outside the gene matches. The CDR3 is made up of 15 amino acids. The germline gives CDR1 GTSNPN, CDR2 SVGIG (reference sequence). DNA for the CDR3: TGTGCCTGGAGTCCTACTAGCGGGGGGGCTGGGGAGCAGTTCTTC. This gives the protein CAWSPTSGGAGEQFF.

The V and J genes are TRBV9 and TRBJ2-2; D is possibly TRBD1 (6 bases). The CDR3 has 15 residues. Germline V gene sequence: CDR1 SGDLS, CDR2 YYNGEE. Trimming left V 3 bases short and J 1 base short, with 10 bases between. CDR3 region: CASSAGQKNTGELFF. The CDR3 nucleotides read TGTGCCAGCAGCGCAGGACAGAAGAACACCGGGGAGCTGTTTTTT.

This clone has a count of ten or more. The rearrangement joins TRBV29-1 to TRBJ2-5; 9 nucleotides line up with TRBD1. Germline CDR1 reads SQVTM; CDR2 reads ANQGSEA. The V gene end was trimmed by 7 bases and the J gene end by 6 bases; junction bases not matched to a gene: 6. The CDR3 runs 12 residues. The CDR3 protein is CSAGQGTQTQYF. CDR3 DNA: TGCAGCGCGGGACAGGGTACTCAGACCCAGTACTTC.

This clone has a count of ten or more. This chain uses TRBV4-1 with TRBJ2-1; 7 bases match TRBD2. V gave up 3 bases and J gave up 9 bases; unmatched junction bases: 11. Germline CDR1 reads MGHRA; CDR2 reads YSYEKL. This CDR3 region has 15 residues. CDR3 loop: CASSQPGLYSIEQFF. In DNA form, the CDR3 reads TGCGCCAGCAGCCAGCCGGGACTATACTCAATTGAGCAGTTCTTC.

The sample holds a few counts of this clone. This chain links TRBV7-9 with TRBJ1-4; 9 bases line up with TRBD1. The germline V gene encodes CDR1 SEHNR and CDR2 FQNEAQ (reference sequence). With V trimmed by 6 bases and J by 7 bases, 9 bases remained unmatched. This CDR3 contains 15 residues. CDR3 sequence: CASSYRRGQGEKLFF. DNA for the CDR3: TGTGCCAGCAGTTATAGACGGGGACAGGGTGAAAAACTGTTTTTT.

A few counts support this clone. CDR3 sequence: CASSPSRGTGHTDTQYF. The CDR3 nucleotides are TGTGCCAGCTCCCCTTCCCGTGGGACAGGGCACACAGATACGCAGTATTTT. The rearrangement uses TRBV18 and TRBJ2-3; the match to TRBD1 covers 9 bases. The J segment lost 2 bases and the V segment lost 6 bases, leaving 12 bases of the junction unmatched. This CDR3 comprises 17 residues. CDR1 and CDR2 (germline): KGHSH, LQKENI.

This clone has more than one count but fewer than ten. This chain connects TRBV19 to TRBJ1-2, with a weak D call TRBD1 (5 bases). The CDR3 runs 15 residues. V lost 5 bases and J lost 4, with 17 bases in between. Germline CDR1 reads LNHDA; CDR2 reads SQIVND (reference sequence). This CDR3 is CASSSTVGQIYGYTF. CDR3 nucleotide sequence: TGTGCCAGTAGTTCGACCGTCGGACAAATCTATGGCTACACCTTC.

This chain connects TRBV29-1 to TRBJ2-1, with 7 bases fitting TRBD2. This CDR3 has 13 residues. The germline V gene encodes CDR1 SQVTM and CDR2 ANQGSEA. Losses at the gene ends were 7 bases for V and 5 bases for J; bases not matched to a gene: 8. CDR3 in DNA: TGCAGCGCCTCGCGACTAGCTAACAATGAGCAGTTCTTC. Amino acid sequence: CSASRLANNEQFF.

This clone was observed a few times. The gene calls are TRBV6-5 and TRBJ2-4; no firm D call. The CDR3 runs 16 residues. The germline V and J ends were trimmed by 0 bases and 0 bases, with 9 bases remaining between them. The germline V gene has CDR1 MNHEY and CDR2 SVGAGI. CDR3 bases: TGTGCCAGCAGTTACTCGAGCGTCCCAGCCAAAAACATTCAGTACTTC. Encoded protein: CASSYSSVPAKNIQYF.

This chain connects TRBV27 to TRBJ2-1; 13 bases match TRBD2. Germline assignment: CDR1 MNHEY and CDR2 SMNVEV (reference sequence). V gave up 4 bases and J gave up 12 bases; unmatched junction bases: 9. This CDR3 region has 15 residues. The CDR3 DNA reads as TGTGCCAGCAGTTCGACTAGCGGGGGGCCGTTCGGGCAGTTCTTC. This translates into CASSSTSGGPFGQFF.

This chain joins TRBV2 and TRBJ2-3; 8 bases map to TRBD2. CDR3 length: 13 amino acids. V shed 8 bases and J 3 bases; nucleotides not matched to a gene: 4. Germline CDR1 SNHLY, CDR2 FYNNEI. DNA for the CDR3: TGTGCCAGCGTCCCGGGAGGGACAGATACGCAGTATTTT. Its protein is CASVPGGTDTQYF.

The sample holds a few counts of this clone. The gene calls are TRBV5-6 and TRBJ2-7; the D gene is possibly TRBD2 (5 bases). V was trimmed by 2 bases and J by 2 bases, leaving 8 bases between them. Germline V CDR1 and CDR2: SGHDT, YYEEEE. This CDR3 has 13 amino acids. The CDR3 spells CASSLAVPYEQYF. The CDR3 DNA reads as TGTGCCAGCAGCTTAGCGGTCCCCTACGAGCAGTACTTC.

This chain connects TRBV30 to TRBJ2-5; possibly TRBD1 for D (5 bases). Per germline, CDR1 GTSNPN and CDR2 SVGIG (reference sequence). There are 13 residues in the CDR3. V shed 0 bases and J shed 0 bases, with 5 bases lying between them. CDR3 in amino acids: CAWSVQDQETQYF. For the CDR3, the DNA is TGTGCCTGGAGTGTACAGGACCAAGAGACCCAGTACTTC.

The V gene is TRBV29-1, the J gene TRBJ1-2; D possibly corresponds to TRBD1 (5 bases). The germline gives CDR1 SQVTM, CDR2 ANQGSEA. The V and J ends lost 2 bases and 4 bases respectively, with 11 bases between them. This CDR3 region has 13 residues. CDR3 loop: CSVERQSLYGYTF. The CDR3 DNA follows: TGCAGCGTTGAAAGACAGAGTCTCTATGGCTACACCTTC.

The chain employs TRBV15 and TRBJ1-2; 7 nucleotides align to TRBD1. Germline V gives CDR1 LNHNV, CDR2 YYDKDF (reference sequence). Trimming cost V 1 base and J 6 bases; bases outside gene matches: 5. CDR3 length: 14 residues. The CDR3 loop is CATSRGRDSDGYTF. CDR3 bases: TGTGCCACCAGCAGAGGCCGGGACAGCGATGGCTACACCTTC.

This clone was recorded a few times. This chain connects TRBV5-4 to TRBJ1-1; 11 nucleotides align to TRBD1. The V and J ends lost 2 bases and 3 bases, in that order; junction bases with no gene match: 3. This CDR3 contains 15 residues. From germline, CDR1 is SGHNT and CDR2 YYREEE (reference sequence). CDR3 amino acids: CASSLGQGAYTEAFF. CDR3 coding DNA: TGTGCCAGCAGCTTAGGACAGGGGGCATACACTGAAGCTTTCTTT.

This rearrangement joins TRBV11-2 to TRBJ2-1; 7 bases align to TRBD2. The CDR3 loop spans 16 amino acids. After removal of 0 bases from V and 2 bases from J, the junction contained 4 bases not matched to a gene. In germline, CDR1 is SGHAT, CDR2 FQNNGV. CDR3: CASSLDGLGPYNEQFF. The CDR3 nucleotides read TGTGCCAGCAGCTTAGACGGACTAGGTCCCTACAATGAGCAGTTCTTC.

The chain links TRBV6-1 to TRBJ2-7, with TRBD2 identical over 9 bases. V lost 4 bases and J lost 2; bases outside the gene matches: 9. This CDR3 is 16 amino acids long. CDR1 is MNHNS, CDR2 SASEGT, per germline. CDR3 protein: CASSGLLAGGTYEQYF. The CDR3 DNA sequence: TGTGCCAGCAGTGGACTACTAGCGGGCGGGACCTACGAGCAGTACTTC.

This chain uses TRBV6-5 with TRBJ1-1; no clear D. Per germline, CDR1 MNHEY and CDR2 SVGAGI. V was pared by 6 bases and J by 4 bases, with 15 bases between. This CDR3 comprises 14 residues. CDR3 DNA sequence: TGTGCCAGCAGCTCCGCGGCTTCGGGCACTGAAGCTTTCTTT. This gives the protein CASSSAASGTEAFF.

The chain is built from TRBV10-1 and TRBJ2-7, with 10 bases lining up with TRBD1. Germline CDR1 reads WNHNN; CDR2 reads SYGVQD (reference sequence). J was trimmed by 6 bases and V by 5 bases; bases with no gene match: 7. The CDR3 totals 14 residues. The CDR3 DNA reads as TGCGCCAGCAGTTCCGACAGGGGGCCGCTCGAGCAGTACTTC. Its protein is CASSSDRGPLEQYF.

The chain's CDR3 is CASSTFAQMKTYEQYF. The CDR3 DNA sequence: TGTGCCAGCAGCACCTTTGCGCAAATGAAAACCTACGAGCAGTACTTC. The chain employs TRBV11-2 and TRBJ2-5, with D uncertain. Gene TRBJ2-7 matches the end of the DNA better, so the J call may be wrong. This CDR3 is built from 16 residues. Germline assignment: CDR1 SGHAT and CDR2 FQNNGV.

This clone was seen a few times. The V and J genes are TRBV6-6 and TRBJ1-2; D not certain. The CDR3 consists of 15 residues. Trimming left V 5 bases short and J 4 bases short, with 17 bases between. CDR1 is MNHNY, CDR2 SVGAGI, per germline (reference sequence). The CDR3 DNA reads TGTGCCAGCAGTGCTAACAGCCACCTTGGCTATGGCTACACCTTC. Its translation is CASSANSHLGYGYTF.

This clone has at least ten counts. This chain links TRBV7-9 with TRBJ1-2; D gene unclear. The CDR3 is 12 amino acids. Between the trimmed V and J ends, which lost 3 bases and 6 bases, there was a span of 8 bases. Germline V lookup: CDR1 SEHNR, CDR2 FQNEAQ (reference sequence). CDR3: CASSFEPNGYTF. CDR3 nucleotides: TGTGCCAGCAGCTTCGAACCTAATGGCTACACCTTC.